The text below deals with one TCR beta chain. Its specificity is not known. The source of the sample is a study of STAT5B mutations in CD4+ large granular lymphocyte leukemia. For the study at large: The CDR3 'QG' motif was associated with a particular HLA allele among healthy donors. Study-level findings and limits: Compared with healthy controls (2/35), patient top clones favored TRBV06 (8/27).

As originally analysed: A productive frequency of 2.59 x 10-5 was the lowest detectable. Sequencing was performed with immunoSEQ multiplex PCR; in TCRdb, only in-frame clones are kept and a portion is missing. V and J calls plus clone size are reproduced from that table; the DNA served to infer D and trimming. The data hold approximately 30,000 clones, with around 76% observed a single time. The CDR3 length is 16 residues. The V end was cut by 0 bases, the J end by 2 bases, with 12 bases between. CDR1 and CDR2 from the germline V gene are SGHRS and YFSETQ. The sample comprised CD4+ T cells from blood buffy coats. This clonotype originated in a human donor in good health. The chain links TRBV5-1 to TRBJ2-1, with D perhaps matching TRBD1 or TRBD2 (5 bases each). The CDR3 sequence: CASSLAGDPTYNEQFF. CDR3 in DNA: TGCGCCAGCAGCTTGGCCGGGGACCCGACCTACAATGAGCAGTTCTTC.